A selection of T cell receptor beta chains follows, all from one sample in a study of cytomegalovirus exposure and HLA in healthy donors. Profiled with immunoSEQ multiplex PCR; TCRdb holds only in-frame clones, not every one. The repertoire holds more than 95,000 clones, with roughly 73% as singletons. Sequencing used PBMCs. The receptors stem from a woman aged 40 to 55 in good health and CMV-seropositive. Each CDR3 is given with its conserved first and last residue. The D gene is left open where the match is weak. Only part of the rows carry a size: once, few, many, or a class if the clone is expanded.

D gene: .
J gene: TRBJ1-5
V gene: TRBV12-5
clone size: once
CDR3 DNA: TGTGCTAGTGGTTTCGGGATGAGCAATCAGCCCCAGCATTTT
CDR3 protein: CASGFGMSNQPQHF

D gene: .
J gene: TRBJ1-1
V gene: TRBV7-3
clone size: .
CDR3 DNA: TGTGCCAGCCGCGAGAGCGGCAGGACTGAAGCTTTCTTT
CDR3 protein: CASRESGRTEAFF

D gene: .
J gene: TRBJ1-6
V gene: TRBV5-8
clone size: once
CDR3 DNA: TGTGCCAGCAGCTTGGGAGGGGGTAATTCACCCCTCCACTTT
CDR3 protein: CASSLGGGNSPLHF

D gene: .
J gene: TRBJ2-7
V gene: TRBV15
clone size: .
CDR3 DNA: TGTGCCACCAGCAGAGGGCGGGAAAACTTCTACGAGCAGTACTTC
CDR3 protein: CATSRGRENFYEQYF

D gene: .
J gene: TRBJ1-2
V gene: TRBV7-8
clone size: .
CDR3 DNA: TGTGCCAGCAGCTTAGGAGTGGGAGCTAACTATGGCTACACCTTC
CDR3 protein: CASSLGVGANYGYTF

D gene: .
J gene: TRBJ2-7
V gene: TRBV18
clone size: .
CDR3 DNA: TGTGCCAGCTCACTAAACAGGGTCCTCCAGAATTCCTACGAGCAGTACTTC
CDR3 protein: CASSLNRVLQNSYEQYF

D gene: .
J gene: TRBJ2-1
V gene: TRBV27
clone size: .
CDR3 DNA: TGTGCCAGCAGGCTATTAAGGGGGAAGGGAGTGTTCTTC
CDR3 protein: CASRLLRGKGVFF

D gene: TRBD1
J gene: TRBJ2-1
V gene: TRBV7-7
clone size: .
CDR3 DNA: TGTGCCAGCAGCTCCTCTGGACAGGGGACCTACAATGAGCAGTTCTTC
CDR3 protein: CASSSSGQGTYNEQFF

D gene: TRBD1
J gene: TRBJ2-7
V gene: TRBV7-9
clone size: .
CDR3 DNA: TGTGCCAGCAGCCAGCCAGTGACAGGGAGCGTCTACGAGCAGTACTTC
CDR3 protein: CASSQPVTGSVYEQYF

D gene: TRBD1
J gene: TRBJ2-3
V gene: TRBV2
clone size: .
CDR3 DNA: TGTGCCAGCAGTGAAAGGGGACAGGGGGCAGATACGCAGTATTTT
CDR3 protein: CASSERGQGADTQYF

D gene: .
J gene: TRBJ1-1
V gene: TRBV27
clone size: .
CDR3 DNA: TGTGCCAGCAGTCCTTATAAGGCGGGGAACACTGAAGCTTTCTTT
CDR3 protein: CASSPYKAGNTEAFF

D gene: .
J gene: TRBJ2-1
V gene: TRBV10-3
clone size: few
CDR3 DNA: TGTGCCATCAGCGAAGGGGGTTTTGGCTACAATGAGCAGTTCTTC
CDR3 protein: CAISEGGFGYNEQFF

D gene: TRBD2
J gene: TRBJ2-7
V gene: TRBV6-5
clone size: .
CDR3 DNA: TGTGCCAGCAGTTCTGGACTAGCGCACTACGAGCAGTACTTC
CDR3 protein: CASSSGLAHYEQYF

D gene: .
J gene: TRBJ2-5
V gene: TRBV2
clone size: few
CDR3 DNA: TGTGCCAGCAGTGTGGTAGTTCACCAAGAGACCCAGTACTTC
CDR3 protein: CASSVVVHQETQYF

D gene: .
J gene: TRBJ2-7
V gene: TRBV7-2
clone size: .
CDR3 DNA: TGTGCCAGCAGCGCCACGGGACTCGTCTACGAGCAGTACTTC
CDR3 protein: CASSATGLVYEQYF

D gene: .
J gene: TRBJ1-2
V gene: TRBV4-1
clone size: few
CDR3 DNA: TGCGCCAGCAGCCAATTAAACCTACAGGGAAACTATGGCTACACCTTC
CDR3 protein: CASSQLNLQGNYGYTF

D gene: .
J gene: TRBJ2-1
V gene: TRBV5-1
clone size: .
CDR3 DNA: TGCGCCAGCAGCCCCGGGCTAGCGGAGCAGTTCTTC
CDR3 protein: CASSPGLAEQFF

D gene: .
J gene: TRBJ2-7
V gene: TRBV18
clone size: .
CDR3 DNA: TGTGCCAGCTCACCCGGGAACGCCTACGAGCAGTACTTC
CDR3 protein: CASSPGNAYEQYF

D gene: .
J gene: TRBJ1-2
V gene: TRBV13
clone size: few
CDR3 DNA: TGTGCCAGCAGCTCCCCCCGGGGGGGGCTCCGCGACTATGGCTACACCTTC
CDR3 protein: CASSSPRGGLRDYGYTF

D gene: TRBD2
J gene: TRBJ2-7
V gene: TRBV25-1
clone size: .
CDR3 DNA: TGTGCCAGCAGTCTCTTCGGGCGGGGGGCCTACGAGCAGTACTTC
CDR3 protein: CASSLFGRGAYEQYF

D gene: TRBD1
J gene: TRBJ2-7
V gene: TRBV5-1
clone size: few
CDR3 DNA: TGCGCCAGCAGCTTGGGGGGGTTGTCAGGGGGTTACGAGCAGTACTTC
CDR3 protein: CASSLGGLSGGYEQYF

D gene: .
J gene: TRBJ2-7
V gene: TRBV10-2
clone size: few
CDR3 DNA: TGCGCCAGCAGTGAGACCCGACTAGTGGATTGGATCTACGAGCAGTACTTC
CDR3 protein: CASSETRLVDWIYEQYF

D gene: TRBD2
J gene: TRBJ2-5
V gene: TRBV6-5
clone size: .
CDR3 DNA: TGTGCCAGCAGGAAATGGACGGGAGGTGGAGAGACCCAGTACTTC
CDR3 protein: CASRKWTGGGETQYF

D gene: TRBD1
J gene: TRBJ2-3
V gene: TRBV15
clone size: .
CDR3 DNA: TGTGCCACCGGGACAGGTTTTTGGGATACGCAGTATTTT
CDR3 protein: CATGTGFWDTQYF

D gene: TRBD2
J gene: TRBJ2-3
V gene: TRBV7-3
clone size: .
CDR3 DNA: TGTGCCAGCACTCCTAGCGGGTCCATCTTGGATACGCAGTATTTT
CDR3 protein: CASTPSGSILDTQYF

D gene: .
J gene: TRBJ2-3
V gene: TRBV15
clone size: .
CDR3 DNA: TGTGCCACCCGGGGGTCGCAAAGCACAGATACGCAGTATTTT
CDR3 protein: CATRGSQSTDTQYF

D gene: .
J gene: TRBJ1-2
V gene: TRBV20-1
clone size: .
CDR3 DNA: TGCAGTGCCGAATTCAGAGGAGGCTACACCTTC
CDR3 protein: CSAEFRGGYTF

D gene: .
J gene: TRBJ1-1
V gene: TRBV7-6
clone size: few
CDR3 DNA: TGTGCCAGCACGCAAAGACTCGACAGTGAAGCTTTCTTT
CDR3 protein: CASTQRLDSEAFF

D gene: .
J gene: TRBJ1-2
V gene: TRBV18
clone size: .
CDR3 DNA: TGTGCCAGCTCCGGAGGGATTAACTATGGCTACACCTTC
CDR3 protein: CASSGGINYGYTF

D gene: TRBD1
J gene: TRBJ1-3
V gene: TRBV6-1
clone size: .
CDR3 DNA: TGTGCCAGCAGTCCTCGACAGGGGAGGGAGTACACCATATATTTT
CDR3 protein: CASSPRQGREYTIYF

D gene: .
J gene: TRBJ1-2
V gene: TRBV6-6
clone size: .
CDR3 DNA: TGTGCCAGCAGATTGGACAGCTCAAACTATGGCTACACCTTC
CDR3 protein: CASRLDSSNYGYTF

D gene: .
J gene: TRBJ1-5
V gene: TRBV7-2
clone size: .
CDR3 DNA: TGTGCCAGCAGCTTTTGGGCCAATCAGCCCCAGCATTTT
CDR3 protein: CASSFWANQPQHF

D gene: .
J gene: TRBJ1-5
V gene: TRBV7-9
clone size: .
CDR3 DNA: TGTTCCAGCAGCTTAGCGCGGGATCAGCCCCAGCATTTT
CDR3 protein: CSSSLARDQPQHF

D gene: TRBD1
J gene: TRBJ1-4
V gene: TRBV11-2
clone size: .
CDR3 DNA: TGTGCCAGCAGCTTTACAGGGGGCCATGAAAAACTGTTTTTT
CDR3 protein: CASSFTGGHEKLFF

D gene: TRBD1
J gene: TRBJ2-5
V gene: TRBV18
clone size: .
CDR3 DNA: TGTGCCAGCTCACCTAGGCAGGGGGAGGAGACCCAGTACTTC
CDR3 protein: CASSPRQGEETQYF

D gene: .
J gene: TRBJ2-7
V gene: TRBV21-1
clone size: .
CDR3 DNA: TGTGCCAGCAGCAAAAAAAAGGCTTGGCGGGACAGTTCCTACGAGCAGTACTTC
CDR3 protein: CASSKKKAWRDSSYEQYF

D gene: TRBD2
J gene: TRBJ2-7
V gene: TRBV5-4
clone size: .
CDR3 DNA: TGTGCCAGCAGCTCGGTCGGGGGGATATATAACGAGCAGTACTTC
CDR3 protein: CASSSVGGIYNEQYF

D gene: .
J gene: TRBJ2-7
V gene: TRBV28
clone size: .
CDR3 DNA: TGTGCCAGCAGAGCAGGGCTAGCCTACGAGCAGTACTTC
CDR3 protein: CASRAGLAYEQYF

D gene: TRBD1
J gene: TRBJ1-2
V gene: TRBV7-9
clone size: .
CDR3 DNA: TGTGCCAGCAGCTCCCCCAGGGGGGCCACTAACTATGGCTACACCTTC
CDR3 protein: CASSSPRGATNYGYTF

D gene: .
J gene: TRBJ1-1
V gene: TRBV28
clone size: .
CDR3 DNA: TGTGCCAGCATTCCACAGGGATTTTGGGACACTGAAGCTTTCTTT
CDR3 protein: CASIPQGFWDTEAFF

D gene: .
J gene: TRBJ2-1
V gene: TRBV5-4
clone size: .
CDR3 DNA: TGTGCCAGCAGCTCCAGGGGTCCTAAGTCCTACAATGAGCAGTTCTTC
CDR3 protein: CASSSRGPKSYNEQFF

D gene: .
J gene: TRBJ2-3
V gene: TRBV29-1
clone size: .
CDR3 DNA: TGCAGCGTTGAACACTACACAGATACGCAGTATTTT
CDR3 protein: CSVEHYTDTQYF

D gene: .
J gene: TRBJ2-7
V gene: TRBV5-4
clone size: few
CDR3 DNA: TGTGCCAGCGGAAACAGGGTGGGGTACGAGCAGTACTTC
CDR3 protein: CASGNRVGYEQYF

D gene: .
J gene: TRBJ2-7
V gene: TRBV10-2
clone size: .
CDR3 DNA: TGCGCCAGCAGTGAGCGGGGACACTCCTACGAGCAGTACTTC
CDR3 protein: CASSERGHSYEQYF

D gene: .
J gene: TRBJ2-3
V gene: TRBV15
clone size: .
CDR3 DNA: TGTGCCACCAGCAGAGGAGGGTCTACCTATACGCAGTATTTT
CDR3 protein: CATSRGGSTYTQYF

D gene: TRBD1
J gene: TRBJ1-5
V gene: TRBV19
clone size: .
CDR3 DNA: TGTGCCAGTAGTCCGGGACAGGGCGGGTGGCAGCCCCAGCATTTT
CDR3 protein: CASSPGQGGWQPQHF

D gene: TRBD2
J gene: TRBJ2-1
V gene: TRBV28
clone size: .
CDR3 DNA: TGTGCCAGCGAGAGCGGGGGGGGCCCCTACAATGAGCAGTTCTTC
CDR3 protein: CASESGGGPYNEQFF

D gene: TRBD1
J gene: TRBJ1-2
V gene: TRBV6-1
clone size: .
CDR3 DNA: TGTGCCAGCAGTATATCCGGGACAGGATATGGCTACACCTTC
CDR3 protein: CASSISGTGYGYTF

D gene: .
J gene: TRBJ2-7
V gene: TRBV27
clone size: .
CDR3 DNA: TGTGCCAGCAGCCCGACTGGAACGACCTCCTACGAGCAGTACTTC
CDR3 protein: CASSPTGTTSYEQYF

D gene: .
J gene: TRBJ1-2
V gene: TRBV28
clone size: .
CDR3 DNA: TGTGCCAGCAGATCGGGGGTAACTTACTACACCTTC
CDR3 protein: CASRSGVTYYTF

D gene: .
J gene: TRBJ2-2
V gene: TRBV5-1
clone size: .
CDR3 DNA: TGCGCCAGCAGCTTGGTTTCGGGAAGATTCGCCGGGGAGCTGTTTTTT
CDR3 protein: CASSLVSGRFAGELFF

D gene: .
J gene: TRBJ2-1
V gene: TRBV11-2
clone size: once
CDR3 DNA: TGTGCCAGCAGCCAATACAATGAGCAGTTCTTC
CDR3 protein: CASSQYNEQFF

D gene: .
J gene: TRBJ2-1
V gene: TRBV29-1
clone size: .
CDR3 DNA: TGCAGCGTTTACTACAATGAGCAGTTCTTC
CDR3 protein: CSVYYNEQFF

D gene: TRBD2
J gene: TRBJ2-2
V gene: TRBV28
clone size: .
CDR3 DNA: TGTGCCAGCAGTTTACCTGGACTAGCGGGAGCGAGCGGGGAGCTGTTTTTT
CDR3 protein: CASSLPGLAGASGELFF

D gene: .
J gene: TRBJ1-2
V gene: TRBV7-9
clone size: .
CDR3 DNA: TGTTCCAGCAGCCGATTGCTAGATTCCTATGGCTACACCTTC
CDR3 protein: CSSSRLLDSYGYTF

D gene: TRBD2
J gene: TRBJ2-5
V gene: TRBV7-8
clone size: .
CDR3 DNA: TGTGCCAGCAGCTTAGCTCTAGCGGGAGGATCCCAGACACAAGAGACCCAGTACTTC
CDR3 protein: CASSLALAGGSQTQETQYF

D gene: TRBD2
J gene: TRBJ2-7
V gene: TRBV20-1
clone size: .
CDR3 DNA: TGCAGGGGGACTAACGTCTACGAGCAGTACTTC
CDR3 protein: CRGTNVYEQYF

D gene: TRBD2
J gene: TRBJ2-5
V gene: TRBV9
clone size: few
CDR3 DNA: TGTGCCAGCAGCGTAGGACTAGCGGGGGGGTACGAGACCCAGTACTTC
CDR3 protein: CASSVGLAGGYETQYF